The rows below give T cell receptor beta chains drawn from one sample of a study of neoadjuvant anti-PD-1 for oral cavity cancer. Clones were sequenced by immunoSEQ multiplex PCR, and TCRdb holds only the in-frame ones, with some missing. The table has about 9,600 clones, 60% to 80% seen once. Sequences were derived from PBMCs, sampled after nivolumab (anti-PD-1) treatment. These receptors were obtained from a person aged 40 to 85 with oral cavity squamous cell carcinoma. Each CDR3 is given with its conserved first and last residue. D genes are given only for firm matches. A clone size is listed for some rows: how often the clone was seen (once, few, many), or a class if it is expanded.

clone_size | j_call | v_call | d_call | cdr3_nt | cdr3_aa
- | TRBJ2-7 | TRBV10-1 | - | TGCGCCAGTTCGAAGCAGGGAAAAAGCTACGAGCAGTACTTC | CASSKQGKSYEQYF
- | TRBJ1-1 | TRBV27 | TRBD1 | TGTGCCAGCAGTTTATCGGGACAGACCACTGAAGCTTTCTTT | CASSLSGQTTEAFF
- | TRBJ2-7 | TRBV5-4 | - | TGTGCCAGCAGTCTCGGGGCTAGCAGATCGTACGAGCAGTACTTC | CASSLGASRSYEQYF
- | TRBJ2-7 | TRBV11-2 | TRBD1 | TGTGCCAGCAGCACTTGGACAGGACTGGCCTACGAGCAGTACTTC | CASSTWTGLAYEQYF
- | TRBJ2-5 | TRBV30 | - | TGTGCCTGGATGGGGACGCCAACTCAAGAGACCCAGTACTTC | CAWMGTPTQETQYF
few | TRBJ1-1 | TRBV5-1 | TRBD1 | TGCGCCAGCAGCTTGAAGGGGGCCCAGAACACTGAAGCTTTCTTT | CASSLKGAQNTEAFF
- | TRBJ2-3 | TRBV6-5 | TRBD2 | TGTGCCAGCAGTTCCCAAGGGACTAGCGGGAGGGATACGCAGTATTTT | CASSSQGTSGRDTQYF
- | TRBJ1-2 | TRBV15 | - | TGTGCCACCAGCAGAGACAGATATGGCTACACCTTC | CATSRDRYGYTF
few | TRBJ1-1 | TRBV9 | - | TGTGCCAGCAGCTTCATTCAGGGCGGGGGAACTGAAGCTTTCTTT | CASSFIQGGGTEAFF
- | TRBJ1-1 | TRBV10-3 | - | TGTGCCATCAGTGAGTCGAAGGGGTCAGGAAGGAGCACTGAAGCTTTCTTT | CAISESKGSGRSTEAFF
once | TRBJ2-5 | TRBV7-9 | - | TGTGCCAGCAGCGTCAATCGCGGGGCATTCGGGCAAGAGACCCAGTACTTC | CASSVNRGAFGQETQYF
- | TRBJ2-3 | TRBV27 | - | TGTGCCAGCAGTTTATCGGTGAATGGATTCAGCACAGATACGCAGTATTTT | CASSLSVNGFSTDTQYF
- | TRBJ2-7 | TRBV7-2 | TRBD2 | TGTGCCAGCAGCCACGGGACTAGCGGGGCGGCAGGAGGGCAGTACTTC | CASSHGTSGAAGGQYF
once | TRBJ2-1 | TRBV7-2 | TRBD2 | TGTGCCAGCAGCTTAGGCCTGACTAGCGGGAGGAGCTCCTACAATGAGCAGTTCTTC | CASSLGLTSGRSSYNEQFF
- | TRBJ2-7 | TRBV27 | - | TGTGCCAGCAGTTCTTTTAGTGGTAGCCGTCTGGAGCAGTACTTC | CASSSFSGSRLEQYF
- | TRBJ1-1 | TRBV7-9 | - | TGTGCCAGCAGCTTGGTCCCTCGAGGGGTCACTGAAGCTTTCTTT | CASSLVPRGVTEAFF
- | TRBJ1-1 | TRBV5-6 | - | TGTGCCAGCAGCTCGCATAATACAGAAGAAGCTTTCTTT | CASSSHNTEEAFF
- | TRBJ2-1 | TRBV11-2 | TRBD1 | TGTGCCAGCAGCGGACAGGGCAATGAGCAGTTCTTC | CASSGQGNEQFF
- | TRBJ1-3 | TRBV10-3 | TRBD1 | TGTGCCATCAGTGACCCGGGACAGGGGCCCTACACCATATATTTT | CAISDPGQGPYTIYF
- | TRBJ2-7 | TRBV7-8 | - | TGTGCCAGCAGCTTAGTATCCTACGAGCAGTACTTC | CASSLVSYEQYF
- | TRBJ2-7 | TRBV5-1 | - | TGCGCCAGCAGCTTGGCAGGCGAAACCTACGAGCAGTACTTC | CASSLAGETYEQYF
- | TRBJ2-7 | TRBV2 | - | TGTGCCAGCAGTGAAATCTTGGTCCCTCCTGGGCAGTACTTC | CASSEILVPPGQYF
- | TRBJ2-5 | TRBV7-2 | TRBD2 | TGTGCCAGCAGCCAGACTAGCGGGGGGTACCAAGAGACCCAGTACTTC | CASSQTSGGYQETQYF
- | TRBJ1-2 | TRBV28 | TRBD1 | TGTGCCAGCACCTCTGGGGTGACAGGGGACTACACCTTC | CASTSGVTGDYTF
- | TRBJ1-2 | TRBV27 | - | TGTGCCAGCAGTTTCCGGGGGCTCAACTATGGCTACACCTTC | CASSFRGLNYGYTF
- | TRBJ1-2 | TRBV6-4 | TRBD1 | TGTGCCAGCAGCCCCAGGACAGGGTTGTCGGTCTATGGCTACACCTTC | CASSPRTGLSVYGYTF
- | TRBJ2-1 | TRBV19 | TRBD2 | TGTGCCAGTAGTACCGACCGGGACTACCTCAATGAGCAGTTCTTC | CASSTDRDYLNEQFF
- | TRBJ2-3 | TRBV6-5 | - | TGTGCCAGCAGTTACCCGACTACAGATACGCAGTATTTT | CASSYPTTDTQYF
few | TRBJ2-7 | TRBV7-9 | - | TGTGCCAGCAGCCCCGGCTACGAGCAGTACTTC | CASSPGYEQYF
- | TRBJ1-4 | TRBV7-6 | - | TGTGCCAGCAGCCGAATGGGGGGAGGTGGAAATGAAAAACTGTTTTTT | CASSRMGGGGNEKLFF
- | TRBJ1-1 | TRBV18 | - | TGTGCCAGCTCACCCCTCCCGGGCGGAGACACTGAAGCTTTCTTT | CASSPLPGGDTEAFF
- | TRBJ1-2 | TRBV30 | - | TGTGCCTGGACAGGGGAGGCCTCCTATGGCTACACCTTC | CAWTGEASYGYTF
few | TRBJ1-6 | TRBV6-4 | - | TGTGCCAGCAGCGTCAGTCCAGGGAATTCACCCCTCCACTTT | CASSVSPGNSPLHF
- | TRBJ1-2 | TRBV28 | - | TGTGCCAGCAGTTTATCCTGGGGGGGCTACACCTTC | CASSLSWGGYTF
- | TRBJ1-6 | TRBV14 | - | TGTGCCAGCAGCCCCACGAGAGCAGTGTTTGGGGCCCTCCACTTT | CASSPTRAVFGALHF
- | TRBJ2-3 | TRBV15 | - | TGTGCCACCAGCAGAGATCCAGCAGATACGCAGTATTTT | CATSRDPADTQYF
few | TRBJ1-2 | TRBV18 | - | TGTGCCAGCTCACCAGGGAAGGGGGGAAATGGTGGCTACACCTTC | CASSPGKGGNGGYTF
once | TRBJ2-7 | TRBV4-1 | TRBD2 | TGCGCCAGCAGCCCCGCTAGCGGGATTTCCTACGAGCAGTACTTC | CASSPASGISYEQYF
- | TRBJ2-1 | TRBV19 | TRBD2 | TGTGCCAGTAGCACTACAAAGGGACGGAGTCAGCGGGGAAGATACAATGAGCAGTTCTTC | CASSTTKGRSQRGRYNEQFF
few | TRBJ1-5 | TRBV5-5 | TRBD1 | TGTGCCAGCAGCGGGGGGACAGGGAAACCCCAGCATTTT | CASSGGTGKPQHF
- | TRBJ2-1 | TRBV4-1 | - | TGCGCCAGCAGCCAAGGCGGTTACTCCTACAATGAGCAGTTCTTC | CASSQGGYSYNEQFF
- | TRBJ2-1 | TRBV19 | - | TGTGCCAGTAGTACACAGCGGCTCGCCATTTATGAGCAGTTCTTC | CASSTQRLAIYEQFF
- | TRBJ1-1 | TRBV5-6 | - | TGTGCCAGCAGCAAGGGTTCACGGTTCCGCGCTGAAGCTTTCTTT | CASSKGSRFRAEAFF
- | TRBJ2-1 | TRBV6-5 | - | TGTGCCAGCAGTTATCGGGAATACAATGAGCAGTTCTTC | CASSYREYNEQFF
- | TRBJ2-7 | TRBV19 | - | TGTGCCAGTAGTCTCGGGTCCTACGAGCAGTACTTC | CASSLGSYEQYF
- | TRBJ1-5 | TRBV2 | - | TGTGCCAGCAGGGACAGTTATAGTAATCAGCCCCAGCATTTT | CASRDSYSNQPQHF
- | TRBJ1-6 | TRBV7-2 | - | TGTGCCAGCAGCCCCTTAGTGGATAACTATTCACCCCTCCACTTT | CASSPLVDNYSPLHF
- | TRBJ2-2 | TRBV7-9 | TRBD1 | TGTGCCAGCAGCTGGCCCACAGGGGCCGGGGAGCTGTTTTTT | CASSWPTGAGELFF
- | TRBJ2-5 | TRBV11-3 | TRBD1 | TGTGCCAGCAGCTTAGGGTCAAGGGACAGCCAAGAGACCCAGTACTTC | CASSLGSRDSQETQYF
- | TRBJ1-1 | TRBV19 | - | TGTGCCAGTTCCTCAGGGGACACTGAAGCTTTCTTT | CASSSGDTEAFF
- | TRBJ1-5 | TRBV9 | - | TGTGCCAGCAGCGTAGACGGGAGGGGGGGCGGCCAGCCCCAGCATTTT | CASSVDGRGGGQPQHF
- | TRBJ2-4 | TRBV28 | TRBD2 | TGTGCCAGTCGGACTAGCGGGATAGTTCGGGACATTCAGTACTTC | CASRTSGIVRDIQYF
- | TRBJ1-1 | TRBV7-2 | - | TGTGCCAGGGCTCGTATACCGGGACATCGAACCGGCAACACTGAAGCTTTCTTT | CARARIPGHRTGNTEAFF
- | TRBJ2-7 | TRBV9 | TRBD2 | TGTGCCAGCAGCGTAGGTATAGCGGGAGCCTCCTCCAACGAGCAGTACTTC | CASSVGIAGASSNEQYF